This T cell receptor (beta chain) came from a study of blood T cell repertoires in COVID-19. Study summary: The origin of the acute and convalescent COVID-19 samples was the United States, Italy and Spain. PBMCs, B-cell-depleted T cells, or T cells were the source of the cDNA or gDNA that made up the material.

CDR1 and CDR2 (germline): MNHEY, SVGAGI. There are 14 residues in the CDR3. V lost 2 bases and J lost 4; bases outside the gene matches: 2. Source study methods: Estimated nucleated cell counts came from reference gene primer amplification. Profiled with immunoSEQ multiplex PCR; TCRdb holds only in-frame clones, not every one. Clone size and V and J calls were adopted from that table, with D and trimming inferred from the DNA. The repertoire includes a few hundred thousand clones, roughly nine tenths of them detected once, and 3.6% sits in the top ten. This clonotype was obtained from a man in his late teens or twenties with active or convalescent COVID-19. The sequenced sample was peripheral blood. The J gene is TRBJ2-1, the V gene TRBV6-5; 7 bases are a match to TRBD2. The CDR3 nucleotides are TGTGCCAGCAGTTACCAGCGGGGTTACAATGAGCAGTTCTTC. Its protein product is CASSYQRGYNEQFF.